This passage covers 27 T cell receptor beta chains from one sample sequenced in a study of regulatory T cells in long-lasting Graves disease. The time point denotes: persistent/refractory GD, antithyroid drugs over 5 years with positive TRAb. RNA extracted from PBMCs served as the sequencing template. Researchers made TCR beta libraries by using iRepertoire HTBI primers and running Arm-PCR on CDR3 regions. One entry per CDR3 protein, called by TCRdb with MiXCR from the multiplex PCR reads. The table lists a few hundred thousand distinct CDR3 sequences, 20% to 25% of them singletons, with 7% to 9% in the top ten. Sample: peripheral blood mononuclear cells (PBMCs), taken when the disease was refractory, from a patient treated with antithyroid drugs. The receptor set was obtained from a female donor with Graves disease.

About this clonotype: The junction departs from germline at one end; a sequencing error may be responsible. The chain recombines TRBV10-3 with TRBJ2-7, with a weak D call TRBD2 (6 bases). The CDR3 has 14 amino acids. From germline, CDR1 is ENHRY and CDR2 SYGVKD. As DNA, the CDR3 is TGTGCCATCAGTACCAAGGAGGGGACCTACGGGCAGTACTTC. Translating gives CAISTKEGTYGQYF.

This clonotype has a count of ten or more. The rearrangement joins TRBV28 to TRBJ2-5, with TRBD2 as a possible D gene (6 bases). CDR3 length: 15 amino acids. V was pared by 6 bases and J by 2 bases, with 16 bases between. Looked up from germline, CDR1 is MDHEN and CDR2 is SYDVKM. The CDR3 sequence is CASRQPWDLQETQYF. CDR3 bases: TGTGCCAGCAGACAGCCCTGGGACTTGCAAGAGACCCAGTACTTC.

This clonotype showed up many times. This chain connects TRBV6-2 or TRBV6-3 to TRBJ2-7; TRBD2 matches 9 bases. Germline CDR1 and CDR2: MNHEY and SVGEGT. The CDR3 runs to 15 residues. V was pared by 7 bases and J by 3 bases, with 10 bases of the junction left unmatched. The CDR3 region has the DNA TGTGCCAGCACCACCGCGTTAGCGGGGGACTACGAGCAGTACTTC. Its protein product is CASTTALAGDYEQYF.

In its sample, this clonotype was seen many times. The chain carries TRBV11-2 and TRBJ1-1, with D possibly being TRBD1 (6 bases). V lost 8 bases to trimming and J lost 3 bases, with 10 bases between them. This CDR3 comprises 12 residues. Germline loops: CDR1 SGHAT, CDR2 FQNNGV. CDR3 region: CASQTGYTEAFF. In DNA form, the CDR3 reads TGTGCCAGCCAGACAGGCTACACTGAAGCTTTCTTT.

This clonotype was seen more than once but under ten times. The chain's CDR3 is CASRNTGTGDTGELFF. The CDR3 DNA reads TGCGCCAGCCGCAACACAGGGACGGGGGACACCGGGGAGCTGTTTTTT. The rearrangement joins TRBV5-1 to TRBJ2-2; D possibly matches TRBD1 or TRBD2 (6 bases each). CDR3 length equals 16 residues. Germline CDR1 and CDR2: SGHRS and YFSETQ. The V gene lost 7 bases and the J gene lost 3 bases, with 19 bases spanning the gap.

This clonotype was seen many times. The chain employs TRBV28 and TRBJ2-7; TRBD1 matches at 8 bases. Looked up from germline, CDR1 is MDHEN and CDR2 is SYDVKM. Losses at the gene ends were 7 bases for V and 1 base for J; bases not matched to a gene: 9. The CDR3 extends over 15 amino acids. Here the CDR3 DNA reads TGTGCCAGCACTACGAGGACAGGGTCATCCTACGAGCAGTACTTC. The encoded protein is CASTTRTGSSYEQYF.

The chain is built from TRBV5-6 and TRBJ1-2; D perhaps matches TRBD1 (6 bases). V lost 4 bases to trimming and J lost 3 bases, with 22 bases between them. The CDR3 is made up of 17 amino acids. The germline V gene encodes CDR1 SGHDT and CDR2 YYEEEE. In nucleotides, the CDR3 is TGTGCCAGCAGCGGGGAAGACCGGAAGGGGGAAGACTATGGCTACACCTTC. This codes for CASSGEDRKGEDYGYTF. Drawing the rest from reference TRBV5-6 and TRBJ1-2, the complete variable domain is DAGVTQSPTHLIKTRGQQVTLRCSPKSGHDTVSWYQQALGQGPQFIFQYYEEEERQRGNFPDRFSGHQFPNYSSELNVNALLLGDSALYLCASSGEDRKGEDYGYTFGSGTRLTVV.

The CDR3 spells CASSSRRSINEKLFF. DNA of the CDR3: TGTGCCAGTAGTTCGCGACGGAGCATAAATGAAAAACTGTTTTTT. This rearrangement joins TRBV19 to TRBJ1-4, with D unclear. The CDR3 length is 15 residues. CDR1 is LNHDA, CDR2 SQIVND, per germline (reference sequence). Trimming took off 5 bases at V and 5 bases at J, with 15 bases between the two ends.

The chain carries TRBV29-1 and TRBJ2-1; D is uncertain. There are 16 residues in the CDR3. Germline V gene lookup returns CDR1 SQVTM and CDR2 ANQGSEA. V was cut by 4 bases and J by 1 base, with 17 bases left in between. In DNA form, the CDR3 reads TGCAGCGTTGGGCCGTCGGTTGATACGTCCTACAATGAGCAGTTCTTC. Translation gives CSVGPSVDTSYNEQFF.

This clonotype appeared many times. V usage is TRBV15 and J usage is TRBJ2-2, with D perhaps TRBD1 or TRBD2 (5 bases each). Germline V CDR1 and CDR2: LNHNV, YYDKDF (reference sequence). V was trimmed by 7 bases and J by 4 bases, leaving 13 bases between them. CDR3 length: 14 residues. The CDR3 region has the DNA TGTGCCACCAAGGGGAGTTCGGGCACCGGGGAGCTGTTTTTT. Protein sequence: CATKGSSGTGELFF.

Many counts were recorded for this clonotype. The chain joins TRBV2 to TRBJ1-4; unclear D gene. This CDR3 contains 12 residues. The V and J ends lost 6 bases and 5 bases respectively, with 7 bases between them. From germline, CDR1 is SNHLY and CDR2 FYNNEI. The CDR3 nucleotides read TGTGCCAGCAGGGAACCGAATGAAAAACTGTTTTTT. This encodes CASREPNEKLFF.

This clonotype appeared many times. The chain recombines TRBV20-1 with TRBJ1-6; 8 bases match TRBD1. This CDR3 has 13 residues. V dropped 6 bases and J dropped 4; count of bases not matched to a gene: 2. Germline V lookup: CDR1 DFQATT, CDR2 SNEGSKA (reference sequence). In DNA form, the CDR3 reads TGCAGTGCAAGGACAGGGTATAATTCACCCCTCCACTTT. As protein: CSARTGYNSPLHF.

CDR3 nucleotides: TGTGCCAGCAGCTTAACGCAGGGGAGAGACAAAAACATTCAGTACTTC. It codes for CASSLTQGRDKNIQYF. This chain links TRBV7-9 with TRBJ2-4, with a weak D call TRBD1 (6 bases). The V end lost 2 bases, the J end lost 3 bases, and 14 bases lay between the germline ends. Germline lookup yields CDR1 SEHNR and CDR2 FQNEAQ (reference sequence). This CDR3 has 16 residues.

This chain links TRBV4-2 with TRBJ2-7; 10 positions match TRBD2. With V trimmed by 0 bases and J by 2 bases, 1 base remained unmatched. CDR1 LGHNA and CDR2 YNFKEQ come from the germline V gene. CDR3 length: 15 residues. CDR3 in amino acids: CASSQDLAGAYEQYF. The CDR3, as DNA: TGTGCCAGCAGCCAAGACCTAGCGGGAGCCTACGAGCAGTACTTC.

This clonotype was recorded at least ten times. The chain uses TRBV28 and TRBJ1-6; D is unclear. V lost 6 bases, J lost 0 bases, and 3 bases lay in between. The CDR3 loop spans 13 amino acids. CDR1 is MDHEN and CDR2 is SYDVKM in the germline V gene. The CDR3 here is CASSRSYNSPLHF. In DNA, the CDR3 is TGTGCCAGCAGCCGCTCCTATAATTCACCCCTCCACTTT.

The chain's CDR3 is CAWSEGDIYEQYF. CDR3 DNA: TGTGCCTGGAGTGAAGGGGACATATACGAGCAGTACTTC. The chain has TRBV30 and TRBJ2-7; perhaps TRBD1 as D (6 bases). The germline V gene encodes CDR1 GTSNPN and CDR2 SVGIG (reference sequence). V lost 1 base to trimming and J lost 4 bases, with 11 bases between them. The CDR3 loop spans 13 amino acids.

This clonotype was found a few times. The V and J genes are TRBV12-3 or TRBV12-4 and TRBJ2-2; possibly TRBD2 for D (6 bases). The CDR3 extends over 12 amino acids. Between the trimmed V and J ends, which lost 7 bases and 6 bases, there was a span of 9 bases. For the CDR3, the DNA is TGTGCCAGCACCGCTAGCGCCGGGGAGCTGTTTTTT. Its translation: CASTASAGELFF.

The rearrangement links TRBV7-6 to TRBJ2-5; 7 nucleotides agree with TRBD1. The V segment lost 5 bases and the J segment 0 bases; nucleotides outside the gene matches: 6. This CDR3 has 15 amino acids. In germline, CDR1 is SGHVS, CDR2 FNYEAQ. CDR3 sequence: CASSPKGADQETQYF. The CDR3 DNA sequence: TGTGCCAGCAGCCCTAAGGGGGCAGACCAAGAGACCCAGTACTTC.

The genes are TRBV7-2 and TRBJ2-5; 9 bases match TRBD1. After removal of 2 bases from V and 3 bases from J, the junction contained 13 bases not matched to a gene. This CDR3 has 18 amino acids. Germline V CDR1 and CDR2: SGHTA, FQGNSA. In nucleotides, the CDR3 is TGTGCCAGCAGCTTAAGACTTCTGGGACAGGGTGGCGAAGAGACCCAGTACTTC. Residues: CASSLRLLGQGGEETQYF.

A remark on this clonotype: A junction end diverges from the germline sequence, so it may reflect a read error. V usage is TRBV4-1 and J usage is TRBJ1-2; D call uncertain. The germline gives CDR1 MGHRA, CDR2 YSYEKL. This CDR3 spans 16 amino acids. DNA for the CDR3: TGCGCCAGCAGCCACGGGTCGTTTTTCCCTCTCTATGGCCACACCTTC. Its translation: CASSHGSFFPLYGHTF.

The chain joins TRBV19 to TRBJ2-7, with TRBD1 matching 9 bases. CDR1 and CDR2 (germline): LNHDA, SQIVND (reference sequence). V was clipped by 3 bases and J by 3 bases; unmatched bases: 6. The CDR3 sequence is 15 residues long. The CDR3 sequence: CASSIRRDRDYEQYF. The CDR3 DNA reads TGTGCCAGTAGTATTCGCCGGGACAGGGACTACGAGCAGTACTTC. The entire variable domain, with the rest obtained from reference TRBV19 and TRBJ2-7, is as follows: DGGITQSPKYLFRKEGQNVTLSCEQNLNHDAMYWYRQDPGQGLRLIYYSQIVNDFQKGDIAEGYSVSREKKESFPLTVTSAQKNPTAFYLCASSIRRDRDYEQYFGPGTRLTVT.

For the CDR3, the DNA is TGTGCCAGCAGTATAACAGTGGGCTACGAGCAGTACTTC. Its protein product is CASSITVGYEQYF. The chain is built from TRBV6-2 or TRBV6-3 and TRBJ2-7, with unresolved D. V was clipped by 5 bases and J by 3 bases, with 11 bases between them. The CDR3 is 13 residues long. Germline V gene data show CDR1 as MNHEY and CDR2 as SVGEGT.

The chain carries TRBV19 and TRBJ1-1; possible D gene TRBD1, 6 bases. Between the trimmed V and J ends, which lost 2 bases and 1 base, there was a span of 8 bases. CDR1 LNHDA and CDR2 SQIVND come from the germline V gene (reference sequence). The CDR3 is made up of 14 amino acids. CDR3 in DNA: TGTGCCAGTAGTATAACAGGGTCGAACACTGAAGCTTTCTTT. This encodes CASSITGSNTEAFF. Supplemented by reference TRBV19 and TRBJ1-1, the full variable domain reads DGGITQSPKYLFRKEGQNVTLSCEQNLNHDAMYWYRQDPGQGLRLIYYSQIVNDFQKGDIAEGYSVSREKKESFPLTVTSAQKNPTAFYLCASSITGSNTEAFFGQGTRLTVV.

This clonotype was picked up many times. V usage is TRBV6-1 and J usage is TRBJ2-5; D may be TRBD2 (7 bases). The V gene lost 0 bases and the J gene lost 4 bases, with 9 bases spanning the gap. This CDR3 is 14 amino acids long. Germline loops: CDR1 MNHNS, CDR2 SASEGT. The CDR3 nucleotides are TGTGCCAGCAGTGAAGCGGGAGGGGGAGAGACCCAGTACTTC. Its translation is CASSEAGGGETQYF.

On this clonotype itself: The junction departs from the called germline gene at one end, perhaps through a read error. The chain combines TRBV20-1 with TRBJ1-5; D unresolved. This CDR3 comprises 13 residues. Germline V CDR1 and CDR2: DFQATT, SNEGSKA (reference sequence). CDR3 coding DNA: TGCAGTGCAAACCCGGGCCCGAAAGAGGTCCCAGCATTT. Translated: CSANPGPKEVPAF.

This clonotype was counted a few times. The CDR3 is CSAPRGHSSYEQYF. In nucleotides, the CDR3 is TGCAGTGCTCCCCGGGGGCACAGCTCCTACGAGCAGTACTTC. The chain has TRBV20-1 and TRBJ2-7, with D perhaps given as TRBD1 or TRBD2 (6 bases each). Germline V gene lookup returns CDR1 DFQATT and CDR2 SNEGSKA (reference sequence). Trimming took off 5 bases at V and 0 bases at J, with 14 bases between the two ends. This CDR3 is 14 amino acids long.

The J gene is TRBJ1-5, the V gene TRBV19; 7 positions match TRBD1. V shed 6 bases, J shed 0 bases, and the junction held 14 bases outside the gene matches. The CDR3 runs to 18 residues. Germline assignment: CDR1 LNHDA and CDR2 SQIVND (reference sequence). The CDR3: CASRLSGQPLNSNQPQHF. The CDR3 DNA reads TGTGCCAGTAGACTATCGGGACAGCCCCTCAATAGCAATCAGCCCCAGCATTTT.